Below, one T cell receptor (beta chain) is given with its context. Its antigen is currently unknown. Unrecorded immune exposure was likely among donors, who were nominally healthy when sampled. The PCR made use of 60 Vbeta and 13 Jbeta primers. The assay was immunoSEQ multiplex PCR, and TCRdb's table has in-frame clones only and misses some. The sample has some 140,000 clones, and its top ten clones hold roughly 1.6%. The data stem from a study of cytomegalovirus exposure and HLA in healthy donors. The study's findings and limits: Analyzed later, most CMV-associated TCR beta chains appeared HLA-restricted.

Input material: PBMCs. The sequence was obtained from a woman between 35 and 50 years old in good health and CMV-seronegative.

The CDR3 reads CASSINRFPGANVLTF. CDR3 DNA: TGTGCCAGTAGTATAAACAGGTTCCCTGGGGCCAACGTCCTGACTTTC. The chain recombines TRBV19 with TRBJ2-6, with D maybe TRBD1 (5 bases). This CDR3 comprises 16 residues. The germline gives CDR1 LNHDA, CDR2 SQIVND (reference sequence). V shed 2 bases and J shed 2 bases, with 10 bases lying between them.